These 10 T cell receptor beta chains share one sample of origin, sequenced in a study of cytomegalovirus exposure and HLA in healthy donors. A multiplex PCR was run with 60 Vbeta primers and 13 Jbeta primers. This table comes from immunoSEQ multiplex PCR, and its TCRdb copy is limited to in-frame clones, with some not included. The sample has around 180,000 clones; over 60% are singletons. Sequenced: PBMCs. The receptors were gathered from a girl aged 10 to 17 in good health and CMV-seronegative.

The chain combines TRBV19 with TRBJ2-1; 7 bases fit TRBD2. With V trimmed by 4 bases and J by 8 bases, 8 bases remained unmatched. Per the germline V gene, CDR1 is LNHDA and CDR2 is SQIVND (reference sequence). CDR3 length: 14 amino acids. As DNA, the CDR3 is TGTGCCAGTAGTAATGGGGGGGGGAGCGATGAGCAGTTCTTC. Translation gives CASSNGGGSDEQFF.

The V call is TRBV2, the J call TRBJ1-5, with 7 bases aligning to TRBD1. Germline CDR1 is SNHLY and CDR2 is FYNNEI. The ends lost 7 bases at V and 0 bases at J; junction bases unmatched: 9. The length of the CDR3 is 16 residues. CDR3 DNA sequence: TGTGCCAGCACCGCGGGACAGCCATATAGCAATCAGCCCCAGCATTTT. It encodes CASTAGQPYSNQPQHF.

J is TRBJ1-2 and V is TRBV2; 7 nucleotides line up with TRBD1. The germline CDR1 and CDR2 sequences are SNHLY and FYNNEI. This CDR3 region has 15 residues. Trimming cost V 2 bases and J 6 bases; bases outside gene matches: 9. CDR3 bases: TGTGCCAGCAGTGAACTTACAGGGGAAGGGGATGGCTACACCTTC. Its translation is CASSELTGEGDGYTF.

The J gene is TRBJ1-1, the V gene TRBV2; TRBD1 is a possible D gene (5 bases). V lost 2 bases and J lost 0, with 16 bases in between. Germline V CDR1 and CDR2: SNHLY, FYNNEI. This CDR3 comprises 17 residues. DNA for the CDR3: TGTGCCAGCAGTGAAATATTCCAGGGTCCTATGAACACTGAAGCTTTCTTT. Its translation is CASSEIFQGPMNTEAFF.

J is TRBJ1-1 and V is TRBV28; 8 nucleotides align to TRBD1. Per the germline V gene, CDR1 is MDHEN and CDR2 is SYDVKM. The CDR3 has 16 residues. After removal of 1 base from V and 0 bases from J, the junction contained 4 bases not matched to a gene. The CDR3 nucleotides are TGTGCCAGCAGTTTATCCGGACAGGGCATGAACACTGAAGCTTTCTTT. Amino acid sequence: CASSLSGQGMNTEAFF.

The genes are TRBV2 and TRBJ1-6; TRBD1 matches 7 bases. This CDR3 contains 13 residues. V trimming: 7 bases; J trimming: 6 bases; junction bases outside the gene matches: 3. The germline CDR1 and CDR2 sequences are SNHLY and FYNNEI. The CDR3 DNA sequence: TGTGCCAGCAAGACAGGGCGTAATTCACCCCTCCACTTT. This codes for CASKTGRNSPLHF.

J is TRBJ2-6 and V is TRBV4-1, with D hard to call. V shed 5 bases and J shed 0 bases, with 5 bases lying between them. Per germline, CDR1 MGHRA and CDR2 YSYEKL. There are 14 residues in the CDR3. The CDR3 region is CASSFSSGANVLTF. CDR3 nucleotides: TGCGCCAGCAGCTTCAGCTCTGGGGCCAACGTCCTGACTTTC.

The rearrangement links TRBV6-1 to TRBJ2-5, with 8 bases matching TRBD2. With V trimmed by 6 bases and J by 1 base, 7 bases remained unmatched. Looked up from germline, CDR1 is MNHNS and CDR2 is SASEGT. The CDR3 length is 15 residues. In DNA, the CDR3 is TGTGCCAGCAGCGGGAGCGGGGGCATCCAAGAGACCCAGTACTTC. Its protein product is CASSGSGGIQETQYF.

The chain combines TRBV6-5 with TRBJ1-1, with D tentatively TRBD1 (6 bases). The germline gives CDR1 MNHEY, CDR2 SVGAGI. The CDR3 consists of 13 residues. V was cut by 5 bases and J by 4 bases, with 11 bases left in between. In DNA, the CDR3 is TGTGCCAGCAGTGCAGGGGCTCCCACTGAAGCTTTCTTT. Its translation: CASSAGAPTEAFF.

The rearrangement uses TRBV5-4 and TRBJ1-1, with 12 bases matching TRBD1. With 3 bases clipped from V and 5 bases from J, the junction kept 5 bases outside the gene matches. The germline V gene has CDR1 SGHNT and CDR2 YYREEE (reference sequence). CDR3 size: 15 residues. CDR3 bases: TGTGCCAGCAGCTCGGGACAGGGGGCCTGGACTGAAGCTTTCTTT. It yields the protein CASSSGQGAWTEAFF.